This paragraph reports one T cell receptor (beta chain). These data belong to a study of CD8+ T cells in alopecia areata. After isolation, RNA underwent reverse transcription to generate cDNA as the sequencing template. Repertoires were generated with immunoSEQ multiplex PCR, while TCRdb's copy carries only in-frame clones and drops some. The repertoire holds some 95,000 clones, 44% seen once, with less than 20% in the top ten. Stated treatment: oral pan-JAK inhibitor, 5-10 mg twice daily. Samples from alopecia areata patients were lesional scalp punch biopsies and peripheral blood. PBMCs were stained for CD3, CD4 and CD8, and CD4+ and CD8+ T cells were sorted. The CDR3 has 16 residues. Germline values: CDR1 MNHEY, CDR2 SMNVEV (reference sequence). Trimming stripped 0 bases from V and 3 bases from J, with 12 bases between.

The input for sequencing was CD8+ T cells sorted from blood, taken at week 24, from a patient treated with tofacitinib. The clonotype was recovered from a human donor with alopecia areata. This chain links TRBV27 with TRBJ1-5; D possibly corresponds to TRBD1 (5 bases). CDR3 sequence (DNA): TGTGCCAGCAGTTTATCTCTTACAGGCCACAATCAGCCCCAGCATTTT. Its translation: CASSLSLTGHNQPQHF.